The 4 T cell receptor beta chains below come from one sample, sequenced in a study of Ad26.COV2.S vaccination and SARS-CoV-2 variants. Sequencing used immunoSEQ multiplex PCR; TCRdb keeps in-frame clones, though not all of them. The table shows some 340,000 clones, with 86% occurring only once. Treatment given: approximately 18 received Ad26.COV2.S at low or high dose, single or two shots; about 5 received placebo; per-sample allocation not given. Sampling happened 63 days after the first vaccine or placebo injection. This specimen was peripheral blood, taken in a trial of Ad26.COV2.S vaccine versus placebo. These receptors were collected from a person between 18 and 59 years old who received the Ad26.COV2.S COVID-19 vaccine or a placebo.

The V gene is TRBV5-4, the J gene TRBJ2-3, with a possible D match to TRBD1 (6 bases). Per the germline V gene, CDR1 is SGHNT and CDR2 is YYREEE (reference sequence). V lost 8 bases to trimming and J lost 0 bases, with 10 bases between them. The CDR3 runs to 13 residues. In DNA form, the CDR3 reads TGTGCCAGTTCAGGGGCGAGCACAGATACGCAGTATTTT. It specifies CASSGASTDTQYF.

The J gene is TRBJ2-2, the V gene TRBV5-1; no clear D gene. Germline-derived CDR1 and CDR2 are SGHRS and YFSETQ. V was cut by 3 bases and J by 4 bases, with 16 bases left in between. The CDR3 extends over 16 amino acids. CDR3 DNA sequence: TGCGCCAGCAGCTCGGGCGGCGCGTTGTCCACCGGGGAGCTGTTTTTT. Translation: CASSSGGALSTGELFF.

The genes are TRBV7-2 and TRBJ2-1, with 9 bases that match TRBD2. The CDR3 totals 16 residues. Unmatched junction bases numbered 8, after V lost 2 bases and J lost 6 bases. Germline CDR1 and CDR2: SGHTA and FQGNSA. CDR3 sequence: CASSLNKRGVTNEQFF. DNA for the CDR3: TGTGCCAGCAGCTTAAATAAGCGGGGGGTAACCAATGAGCAGTTCTTC.

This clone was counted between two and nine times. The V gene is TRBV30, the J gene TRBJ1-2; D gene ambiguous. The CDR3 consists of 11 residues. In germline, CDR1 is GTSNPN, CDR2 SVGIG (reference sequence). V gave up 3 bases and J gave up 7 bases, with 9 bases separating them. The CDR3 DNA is TGTGCCTGGAGCACGATAGTTGGCTACACCTTC. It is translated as CAWSTIVGYTF.